This T cell receptor beta chain is drawn from a study of tumor-infiltrating lymphocytes in primary liver carcinoma. Co-extracting RNA and DNA was done with about 20-33 mg of unsorted bulk tissue as input. The CDR3 has 16 residues. Per the germline V gene, CDR1 is SGHAT and CDR2 is FQNNGV. As to this clonotype: Mismatch with germline at one junction end may stem from a read error.

Researchers generated TCR beta cDNA from 500 to 600 ng of total RNA, relying on a constant-region primer. Researchers made the TCR beta libraries by running three nested multiplex PCR rounds with slightly modified ARM-PCR. Researchers ran the first two PCR rounds for roughly 11 cycles each with TRBV1-TRBV30 forward primers and a C-beta reverse primer. TCRdb reanalysed the multiplex PCR reads using MiXCR and keeps one entry per CDR3 protein. The sample shows tens of thousands of distinct CDR3 sequences, 75% to 80% of them seen only once. The sequencing sample was made of liver tumor tissue from sampling region 3. Subset meaning: tumor region T3, left-lateral pole. This receptor was taken from a middle-aged man with primary liver carcinoma and hepatitis B virus infection. The chain carries TRBV11-2 and TRBJ2-5, with D perhaps given as TRBD1 or TRBD2 (5 bases each). CDR3 residues: CVNTQTPGWGKEAQYF. The CDR3 DNA reads TGTGTCAACACCCAAACTCCCGGCTGGGGGAAAGAGGCCCAGTACTTC.